Reported below is one TCR beta chain. Its antigen is not identified. Per-sample assaying covered 85,000 to 100,000 TCR templates. The assay was immunoSEQ multiplex PCR, and TCRdb's table has in-frame clones only and misses some. Among over 80,000 clones listed, around 94% were seen once. The sample is drawn from a study of siplizumab effects on memory and regulatory T cells. Findings and caveats of the study: No more than a minor fraction of alloreactive clones could be traced back to unstimulated subsets. Naive T cells seemed more diverse than memory cells; they also seemed major alloresponse contributors.

Germline assignment: CDR1 SGHVS and CDR2 FQNEAQ. With 4 bases removed from V and 0 bases from J, the gap between germline ends came to 15 bases. This CDR3 is built from 16 residues. J is TRBJ1-1 and V is TRBV7-8; D remains unclear. This receptor was taken from a human donor in good health. Sequencing was done on a sample of non-Treg CD4+ T cells sorted from blood. The CDR3 nucleotides read TGTGCCAGCAGCTACGAAACCCGGGCCGTGAACACTGAAGCTTTCTTT. Amino acids: CASSYETRAVNTEAFF.